This entry lists 32 T cell receptor beta chains sequenced from one sample in a study of OX40 agonist ivuxolimab in advanced cancers. Library creation used the immunoSEQ multiplex PCR assay. The clones in this table, taken by TCRdb from immuneACCESS, are in-frame only. Not every clone is retained; where verified, under half of the shortfall comes from an unresolved V gene, and the cause of the rest is unknown. For this sample there are about 18,000 clones; about 88% appear just once. 67% of the sample goes to the ten largest clones. Source: CD4+ or CD8+ T cells sorted from blood, taken in a trial of the OX40 agonist ivuxolimab. These receptors originate from an adult with an advanced solid tumor such as melanoma, head and neck, liver or kidney cancer.

The chain uses TRBV6-1 and TRBJ1-2; D call uncertain. CDR3 length: 12 residues. Trimming stripped 4 bases from V and 4 bases from J, with 7 bases between. Germline CDR1 is MNHNS and CDR2 is SASEGT. The chain's CDR3 is CASSAASYGYTF. CDR3 DNA sequence: TGTGCCAGCAGTGCTGCAAGCTATGGCTACACCTTC.

This chain connects TRBV13 to TRBJ2-1; D is ambiguous. Germline CDR1 and CDR2: PRHDT and FYEKMQ (reference sequence). V was trimmed by 3 bases and J by 0 bases, leaving 9 bases between them. The CDR3 is made up of 15 amino acids. The CDR3 region has the DNA TGTGCCAGCAGCTTCCAGAAGAGCTCCTACAATGAGCAGTTCTTC. Protein: CASSFQKSSYNEQFF.

This CDR3 reads CASSPEASGGRQETQYF. For the CDR3, the DNA is TGTGCCAGCAGCCCCGAGGCTAGCGGGGGAAGACAAGAGACCCAGTACTTC. The gene calls are TRBV7-6 and TRBJ2-5, with 10 bases fitting TRBD2. Germline V gene sequence: CDR1 SGHVS, CDR2 FNYEAQ. The CDR3 loop spans 17 amino acids. The trim removed 5 bases at V and 2 bases at J, leaving 11 bases unmatched.

The chain is built from TRBV6-5 and TRBJ1-1; D is perhaps TRBD1 (5 bases). CDR1 MNHEY and CDR2 SVGAGI come from the germline V gene. The V end lost 0 bases, the J end lost 2 bases, and 13 bases lay between the germline ends. The CDR3 runs 16 residues. In DNA form, the CDR3 reads TGTGCCAGCAGTTACTCCCGAGGGGAGGGAAACACTGAAGCTTTCTTT. The encoded protein is CASSYSRGEGNTEAFF.

This chain uses TRBV7-2 with TRBJ2-3; 8 nucleotides match TRBD2. After removal of 0 bases from V and 4 bases from J, the junction contained 9 bases not matched to a gene. Germline V gene sequence: CDR1 SGHTA, CDR2 FQGNSA. CDR3 length equals 17 residues. The CDR3 reads CASSLAWGTRLADTQYF. The CDR3 nucleotides are TGTGCCAGCAGCTTAGCGTGGGGGACTAGGCTTGCAGATACGCAGTATTTT. Supplemented by reference TRBV7-2 and TRBJ2-3, the full variable domain reads GAGVSQSPSNKVTEKGKDVELRCDPISGHTALYWYRQSLGQGLEFLIYFQGNSAPDKSGLPSDRFSAERTGGSVSTLTIQRTQQEDSAVYLCASSLAWGTRLADTQYFGPGTRLTVL.

The rearrangement joins TRBV7-7 to TRBJ2-4; a possible D gene is TRBD2 (5 bases). The CDR3 is 13 residues long. Trimming stripped 5 bases from V and 7 bases from J, with 12 bases between. Germline-derived CDR1 and CDR2 are SSHAT and FNYEAQ (reference sequence). DNA for the CDR3: TGTGCCAGCAGCCAAGGGAGTGGGAACATTCAGTACTTC. Translation: CASSQGSGNIQYF.

This chain uses TRBV7-9 with TRBJ1-4; unclear D gene. This CDR3 has 15 residues. Trimming removed 1 base from V and 4 bases from J, with 10 bases in between. Germline CDR1 reads SEHNR; CDR2 reads FQNEAQ (reference sequence). The CDR3: CASSLEAEYNEKLFF. CDR3 bases: TGTGCCAGCAGCTTAGAGGCGGAGTATAATGAAAAACTGTTTTTT.

Worth noting for this clone: The junction shows a germline mismatch at one end, possibly a read error. This sequence joins TRBV5-4 and TRBJ1-2; tentatively, D is TRBD1 (5 bases). The CDR3 runs to 15 residues. The germline V gene encodes CDR1 SGHNT and CDR2 YYREEE (reference sequence). CDR3 nucleotides: TGCGCCAGCAGCCAAGATTATTACGGGGCTTATGGCTACACCTTC. It is translated as CASSQDYYGAYGYTF.

CDR3 nucleotide sequence: TGTGCCAGCAGTTCCCGGGACAGGGGATACCACGAGCAGTACTTC. This sequence encodes CASSSRDRGYHEQYF. The chain recombines TRBV27 with TRBJ2-7; 10 nucleotides match TRBD1. CDR1 is MNHEY, CDR2 SMNVEV, per germline (reference sequence). The CDR3 length is 15 residues. V shed 4 bases and J 5 bases; nucleotides not matched to a gene: 8.

This chain connects TRBV4-1 to TRBJ2-7, with a tentative D call TRBD1 (5 bases). CDR1 is MGHRA and CDR2 is YSYEKL in the germline V gene. Deletions cut 1 base from V and 2 bases from J, with 12 bases between. This CDR3 is 15 amino acids long. The CDR3 coding sequence is TGCGCCAGCAGCCAAGGTCAGGGTATGACCTACGAGCAGTACTTC. This codes for CASSQGQGMTYEQYF.

The CDR3 region is CASSQELAESLNEQFF. CDR3 DNA sequence: TGTGCCAGCAGCCAAGAACTAGCGGAAAGCCTCAATGAGCAGTTCTTC. V and J are TRBV4-2 and TRBJ2-1; TRBD2 agrees at 8 bases. Germline trimming cut 0 bases from V and 6 bases from J; bases unmatched to any gene: 7. Looked up from germline, CDR1 is LGHNA and CDR2 is YNFKEQ. The CDR3 extends over 16 amino acids.

This clone was detected only a few times. This chain joins TRBV11-2 and TRBJ2-5; D possibly corresponds to TRBD2 (5 bases). This CDR3 is 14 amino acids long. Germline CDR1 reads SGHAT; CDR2 reads FQNNGV. V lost 2 bases to trimming and J lost 5 bases, with 12 bases between them. The CDR3 region has the DNA TGTGCCAGCAGCTTAATCGAGGGTCGGGAGACCCAGTACTTC. Protein: CASSLIEGRETQYF.

V gene TRBV9 combines with J gene TRBJ2-7; D call uncertain. CDR1 and CDR2 (germline): SGDLS, YYNGEE. V lost 0 bases to trimming and J lost 1 base, with 5 bases between them. The CDR3 loop spans 13 amino acids. Here the CDR3 DNA reads TGTGCCAGCAGCGTAGGAGGATCCTACGAGCAGTACTTC. This encodes CASSVGGSYEQYF.

The chain uses TRBV2 and TRBJ1-2; 9 positions agree with TRBD1. CDR3 size: 18 residues. V shed 3 bases and J 6 bases; nucleotides not matched to a gene: 17. The V gene's germline CDR1 is SNHLY and CDR2 FYNNEI. DNA for the CDR3: TGTGCCAGCAGTGATCCGTTCTTGGGACAGGGAGTATTGGATGGCTACACCTTC. This codes for CASSDPFLGQGVLDGYTF.

The rearrangement joins TRBV5-1 to TRBJ2-7; D is possibly TRBD2 (6 bases). The CDR3 has 12 residues. V lost 2 bases, J lost 5 bases, and 8 bases lay in between. Germline V gene data show CDR1 as SGHRS and CDR2 as YFSETQ. CDR3 sequence (DNA): TGCGCCAGCAGCTTCGGGGGTCACGAGCAGTACTTC. This gives the protein CASSFGGHEQYF. Full variable domain (outside the CDR3, taken from reference TRBV5-1 and TRBJ2-7): KAGVTQTPRYLIKTRGQQVTLSCSPISGHRSVSWYQQTPGQGLQFLFEYFSETQRNKGNFPGRFSGRQFSNSRSEMNVSTLELGDSALYLCASSFGGHEQYFGPGTRLTVT.

This clone has a single count. The gene calls are TRBV27 and TRBJ1-2; no definite D call. Between the trimmed V and J ends, which lost 6 bases and 4 bases, there was a span of 12 bases. The CDR3 totals 13 residues. Germline-derived CDR1 and CDR2 are MNHEY and SMNVEV (reference sequence). The CDR3 is CASSLGTGYGYTF. In DNA, the CDR3 is TGTGCCAGCAGCTTGGGTACGGGCTATGGCTACACCTTC.

To note about this clone: An end of the junction does not agree with germline; a read error may underlie this. This chain connects TRBV11-3 to TRBJ1-1, with D possibly TRBD1 on 6 matching bases. The germline V gene has CDR1 SGHNT and CDR2 YENEEA. The CDR3 covers 15 residues. CDR3: CASSLERGASTEAFF. The CDR3 DNA follows: TGTGCCAGCAGCCTAGAGAGGGGGGCGAGCACTGAAGCTTTCTTT.

This chain links TRBV4-3 with TRBJ1-4, with D uncertain. This CDR3 is built from 15 residues. Germline V CDR1 and CDR2: LGHNA, YSLEER. V was trimmed by 5 bases and J by 4 bases, leaving 14 bases between them. The CDR3 is CASSVSRQDNEKLFF. The CDR3 DNA reads TGCGCCAGCAGCGTCAGTAGGCAGGATAATGAAAAACTGTTTTTT.

V and J are TRBV7-3 and TRBJ1-1; D perhaps matches TRBD1 (6 bases). CDR1 is SGHTA and CDR2 is FQGTGA in the germline V gene. The V end was cut by 6 bases, the J end by 0 bases, with 14 bases between. The CDR3 sequence is 15 residues long. The CDR3 nucleotides read TGTGCCAGCAGTATCCCGACAGGACTGAACACTGAAGCTTTCTTT. Residues: CASSIPTGLNTEAFF.

V gene TRBV2 combines with J gene TRBJ2-7, with D perhaps being TRBD1 or TRBD2 (5 bases each). CDR3 length equals 15 residues. V was trimmed by 2 bases and J by 5 bases, leaving 16 bases between them. Looked up from germline, CDR1 is SNHLY and CDR2 is FYNNEI. As DNA, the CDR3 is TGTGCCAGCAGTGAAACCGGGACCGAGATCCACGAGCAGTACTTC. Translation: CASSETGTEIHEQYF.

This chain joins TRBV27 and TRBJ2-3; TRBD1 might be the D (6 bases). Trimming removed 9 bases at V and 3 bases at J, with 16 bases between. CDR3 length: 14 amino acids. Germline V gives CDR1 MNHEY, CDR2 SMNVEV (reference sequence). The CDR3 loop reads CASQQGLGTDTQYF. Written as DNA, the CDR3 is TGTGCCAGTCAACAGGGTCTCGGGACAGATACGCAGTATTTT.

The chain recombines TRBV7-9 with TRBJ1-2; TRBD1 might be the D (6 bases). Germline V gene sequence: CDR1 SEHNR, CDR2 FQNEAQ (reference sequence). This CDR3 region has 12 residues. CDR3 protein: CVSTGGMDGYTF. DNA for the CDR3: TGTGTTAGTACGGGGGGCATGGATGGCTACACCTTC.

This sequence joins TRBV6-5 and TRBJ1-3; tentatively, D is TRBD1 (5 bases). Germline V lookup: CDR1 MNHEY, CDR2 SVGAGI. Trimming shortened V by 6 bases and J by 1 base, and 13 bases separated the two germline ends. The CDR3 is 15 residues long. As DNA, the CDR3 is TGTGCCAGCAGGCCAGGGTTTTATTCTGGAAACACCATATATTTT. As protein: CASRPGFYSGNTIYF.

The V call is TRBV1, the J call TRBJ2-7; TRBD1 reflects the table's D call only, with no check against the DNA. TRBV1 is a recognized pseudogene. This CDR3 has 14 amino acids. CDR3 amino acids: CTSSPIGRFYEQYF. The CDR3 nucleotides read TGCACCAGCAGCCCTATTGGGCGATTCTACGAGCAGTACTTC.

CDR3 sequence: CASSQSVQKLFF. Here the CDR3 DNA reads TGTGCCAGCAGCCAATCCGTTCAAAAACTGTTTTTT. The genes are TRBV16 and TRBJ1-4; D not certain. Trimming pared 0 bases from V and 9 bases from J, leaving 5 bases between. CDR3 size: 12 residues. Germline V gene lookup returns CDR1 KGHSY and CDR2 FQNENV.

CDR3 protein: CASSLRGPGQGTGELFF. The CDR3 nucleotides are TGTGCCAGCAGCTTAAGAGGCCCGGGACAGGGAACCGGGGAGCTGTTTTTT. The chain has TRBV11-3 and TRBJ2-2; 9 bases match TRBD1. V gave up 2 bases and J gave up 5 bases; unmatched junction bases: 9. The CDR3 runs 17 residues. Germline lookup yields CDR1 SGHNT and CDR2 YENEEA.

This chain connects TRBV2 to TRBJ2-7; no reliable D call. Deletions cut 0 bases from V and 2 bases from J, with 17 bases between. The CDR3 is 17 amino acids. Germline V lookup: CDR1 SNHLY, CDR2 FYNNEI. CDR3 loop: CASSEAFPTELAYEQYF. In DNA form, the CDR3 reads TGTGCCAGCAGTGAAGCGTTCCCAACAGAACTGGCCTACGAGCAGTACTTC.

J is TRBJ2-3 and V is TRBV4-3; D not certain. Looked up from germline, CDR1 is LGHNA and CDR2 is YSLEER. The ends were cut back, 0 bases at V and 0 bases at J, with 10 bases in the middle. There are 16 residues in the CDR3. The CDR3 coding sequence is TGCGCCAGCAGCCAAGATGCGCCGGCCAGCACAGATACGCAGTATTTT. Its translation: CASSQDAPASTDTQYF.

CDR3 in amino acids: CASSSRLPWGATNEKLFF. The CDR3 bases are TGTGCCAGCAGCTCCCGGCTTCCGTGGGGTGCAACTAATGAAAAACTGTTTTTT. The chain employs TRBV7-6 and TRBJ1-4, with D uncertain. Germline values: CDR1 SGHVS, CDR2 FNYEAQ. The V gene lost 4 bases and the J gene lost 0 bases, with 18 bases spanning the gap. This CDR3 has 18 amino acids.

The CDR3: CASSYALSGNTIYF. The DNA of the CDR3 is TGTGCCAGCAGTTACGCTCTCTCTGGAAACACCATATATTTT. The chain couples TRBV6-5 to TRBJ1-3, with unresolved D. CDR1 is MNHEY, CDR2 SVGAGI, per germline. This CDR3 has 14 amino acids. V dropped 2 bases and J dropped 0 bases, with 5 bases sitting between them.

This clone was seen once. The V call is TRBV7-2, the J call TRBJ1-2; unclear D gene. Germline values: CDR1 SGHTA, CDR2 FQGNSA. The CDR3 loop spans 13 amino acids. Trimming removed 1 base at V and 4 bases at J, with 7 bases between. The CDR3 DNA is TGTGCCAGCAGCTTAGGCTCAGGCTATGGCTACACCTTC. Residues: CASSLGSGYGYTF.

This clone was observed a few times. The CDR3 reads CASSSGSTEAFF. Written as DNA, the CDR3 is TGTGCCAGCAGTTCCGGCTCCACTGAAGCTTTCTTT. J is TRBJ1-1 and V is TRBV9; no firm D call. This CDR3 has 12 residues. In germline, CDR1 is SGDLS, CDR2 YYNGEE. V was clipped by 5 bases and J by 4 bases, with 9 bases between them.